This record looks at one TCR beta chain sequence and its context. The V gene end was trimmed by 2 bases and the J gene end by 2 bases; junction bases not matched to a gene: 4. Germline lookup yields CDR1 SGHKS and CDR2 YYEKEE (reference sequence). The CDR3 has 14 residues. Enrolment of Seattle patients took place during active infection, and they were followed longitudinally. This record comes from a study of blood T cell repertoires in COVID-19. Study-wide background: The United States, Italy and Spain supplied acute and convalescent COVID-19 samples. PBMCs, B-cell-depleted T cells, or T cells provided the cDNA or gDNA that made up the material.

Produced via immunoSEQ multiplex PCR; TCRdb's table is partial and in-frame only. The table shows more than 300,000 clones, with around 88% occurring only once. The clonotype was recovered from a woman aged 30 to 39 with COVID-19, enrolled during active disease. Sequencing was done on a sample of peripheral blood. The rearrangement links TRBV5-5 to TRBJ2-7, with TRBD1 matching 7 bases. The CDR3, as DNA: TGTGCCAGCAGCTTCGCGACAGGGACCTACGAGCAGTACGTC. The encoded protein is CASSFATGTYEQYV.